Below are 13 T cell receptor beta chains sequenced from a single sample in a study of blood T cells in healthy people across ages. It was with a sample-barcoded 5' primer and a J-beta primer mix that a second PCR of roughly 7 to 12 cycles was run. TCRdb itself ran the 5' RACE reads through MiXCR, one entry per CDR3 protein. The sample consists of over 950,000 distinct CDR3 sequences, about 51% of them appearing once. The sample taken for sequencing was blood. Receptor source: a woman aged 60-70 years in good health.

There are a few counts of this clonotype. The V gene is TRBV12-3 or TRBV12-4, the J gene TRBJ2-1; D remains unclear. The CDR3 runs 14 residues. The ends were cut back, 6 bases at V and 3 bases at J, with 12 bases in the middle. In DNA form, the CDR3 reads TGTGCCAGCAGAGCAGGATGGGGCTACAATGAGCAGTTCTTC. Translating gives CASRAGWGYNEQFF.

The chain combines TRBV12-3 or TRBV12-4 with TRBJ2-5; 10 bases are a match to TRBD1. Trimming at V came to 1 base and at J to 1 base, leaving 6 bases not matched to a gene. The CDR3 covers 17 residues. The CDR3 nucleotides read TGTGCCAGCAGTTTAGTTGGGACAGGGGTAACCCAAGAGACCCAGTACTTC. It is translated as CASSLVGTGVTQETQYF.

Only a few counts were recorded for this clonotype. The chain links TRBV6-6 to TRBJ2-7; 8 bases are shared with TRBD2. The CDR3 totals 14 residues. Unmatched junction bases numbered 11, after V lost 7 bases and J lost 6 bases. The germline CDR1 and CDR2 sequences are MNHNY and SVGAGI (reference sequence). The CDR3 is CASTSRGGSGEQYF. The CDR3 bases are TGTGCCAGCACCTCACGGGGGGGTTCGGGCGAGCAGTACTTC.

The chain is built from TRBV15 and TRBJ1-3; 7 nucleotides agree with TRBD1. Trimming took 0 bases from V and 4 from J; bases not matched to a gene: 6. The germline V gene encodes CDR1 LNHNV and CDR2 YYDKDF (reference sequence). The CDR3 length is 16 residues. The chain's CDR3 is CATSRDGVQGGNTIYF. The CDR3 DNA reads TGTGCCACCAGCAGAGATGGTGTACAGGGGGGAAACACCATATATTTT. Filled out from reference TRBV15 and TRBJ1-3, the complete variable domain reads DAMVIQNPRYQVTQFGKPVTLSCSQTLNHNVMYWYQQKSSQAPKLLFHYYDKDFNNEADTPDNFQSRRPNTSFCFLDIRSPGLGDTAMYLCATSRDGVQGGNTIYFGEGSWLTVV.

This clonotype has more than one count but fewer than ten. This CDR3 reads CASSQVGLAGYNEQFF. In DNA, the CDR3 is TGTGCCAGCAGCCAAGTGGGACTAGCGGGTTACAATGAGCAGTTCTTC. The J gene is TRBJ2-1, the V gene TRBV3-1; 12 bases align to TRBD2. The CDR3 loop spans 16 amino acids. CDR1 and CDR2 (germline): LGHDT, YNNKEL (reference sequence). After removal of 1 base from V and 4 bases from J, the junction contained 2 bases not matched to a gene.

The V gene is TRBV28, the J gene TRBJ2-7; TRBD1 might be the D (6 bases). Germline-derived CDR1 and CDR2 are MDHEN and SYDVKM. The CDR3 is 14 amino acids. Trimming left V 1 base short and J 4 bases short, with 11 bases between. The CDR3 DNA sequence: TGTGCCAGCAGTTTATCACGCACAGGGTACGAGCAGTACTTC. This codes for CASSLSRTGYEQYF.

The chain couples TRBV20-1 to TRBJ2-5; TRBD2 is a possible D gene (5 bases). V gave up 4 bases and J gave up 11 bases, with 29 bases separating them. Germline lookup yields CDR1 DFQATT and CDR2 SNEGSKA (reference sequence). The CDR3 length is 16 residues. The CDR3 loop is CSATGYPGSYGNEQYF. CDR3 sequence (DNA): TGCAGTGCTACCGGGTACCCGGGGTCCTATGGCAATGAGCAGTACTTC.

The chain has TRBV20-1 and TRBJ2-3; D is ambiguous. Trimming left V 0 bases short and J 0 bases short, with 4 bases between. The CDR3 covers 13 residues. In germline, CDR1 is DFQATT, CDR2 SNEGSKA (reference sequence). The CDR3 loop is CSARDASTDTQYF. The CDR3 DNA sequence: TGCAGTGCTAGAGATGCTAGCACAGATACGCAGTATTTT.

A word on this clonotype: This may come from a read error, since a much larger clone is one base off. The chain has TRBV7-6 and TRBJ2-7; no reliable D call. The CDR3 runs 12 residues. CDR1 SGHVS and CDR2 FNYEAQ come from the germline V gene. The CDR3 loop is CACSQETYEQYF. CDR3 in DNA: TGTGCCTGCAGTCAAGAGACCTACGAGCAGTACTTC.

The rearrangement uses TRBV24-1 and TRBJ2-1; 8 bases agree with TRBD2. J lost 9 bases, V lost 1 base, and 10 bases had no gene match. Germline CDR1 is KGHDR and CDR2 is SFDVKD. The CDR3 extends over 16 amino acids. As DNA, the CDR3 is TGTGCCACCAGTGATTTTGGAACCGGGAGGGATAGTGAGCAGTTCTTC. It yields the protein CATSDFGTGRDSEQFF.

This clonotype was counted many times. This chain links TRBV29-1 with TRBJ2-3; 12 positions agree with TRBD2. This CDR3 comprises 14 residues. The V gene's germline CDR1 is SQVTM and CDR2 ANQGSEA. V trimming: 6 bases; J trimming: 4 bases; junction bases outside the gene matches: 5. The CDR3 sequence: CSVSSGRAADTQYF. In nucleotides, the CDR3 is TGCAGCGTCTCTAGCGGGAGGGCTGCAGATACGCAGTATTTT.

The V gene is TRBV12-3 or TRBV12-4, the J gene TRBJ2-3; D possibly corresponds to TRBD2 (5 bases). CDR3 length: 15 residues. V lost 4 bases, J lost 9 bases, and 20 bases lay in between. The CDR3 DNA reads TGTGCCAGCAGTTCCGGGAAAGGGAGTTACCACACGCAGTATTTT. Translating gives CASSSGKGSYHTQYF.

V gene TRBV6-6 combines with J gene TRBJ2-7; D possibly corresponds to TRBD2 (6 bases). This CDR3 is 16 amino acids long. Trimming cost V 4 bases and J 0 bases, with 16 bases left between them. Germline V lookup: CDR1 MNHNY, CDR2 SVGAGI (reference sequence). CDR3 loop: CASSLYLGGGSYEQYF. In DNA, the CDR3 is TGTGCCAGCAGTTTATACCTCGGGGGTGGCTCCTACGAGCAGTACTTC.